The entry below gives a single T cell receptor (beta chain) sequence along with its context. What it recognizes is unknown. Though probably carrying unrecorded immune exposures, donors were nominally healthy at sampling. The study did not record CMV serostatus for this donor. The V gene lost 8 bases and the J gene lost 6 bases, with 6 bases spanning the gap. From germline, CDR1 is MNHNY and CDR2 SVGAGI (reference sequence). The CDR3 has 10 residues. The sample is drawn from a study of cytomegalovirus exposure and HLA in healthy donors. Study-wide findings and caveats: CMV serostatus alone was available as immune exposure information.

Vbeta (60) and Jbeta (13) primers were used in the PCR. The protocol was immunoSEQ multiplex PCR, while the TCRdb copy is restricted to in-frame clones and leaves out a portion. The repertoire has fewer than 250,000 clones, around 85% of them found once; the top ten carry about 1.2%. This chain joins TRBV6-6 and TRBJ2-3, with D tentatively TRBD2 (6 bases). This receptor was identified in a human donor in good health. Material: PBMCs. The CDR3, as DNA: TGTGCCAGCGGGAGGGATACGCAGTATTTT. Amino acid sequence: CASGRDTQYF.